This passage covers 25 T cell receptor beta chains from one sample sequenced in a study of beta chain features in type 1 diabetes. Study-wide findings and caveats: Patients with Type 1 diabetes showed moderately but significantly shorter TCRB CDR3s in all four CD4+ subsets.

Which antigens these TCRs recognize remains unknown. Investigators reverse transcribed all isolated RNA, so they sequenced expressed TCRB transcripts. Only in-frame clones appear in the TCRdb table, and some are missing; sequencing was by immunoSEQ multiplex PCR. The repertoire has about 260,000 clones, about 24% of them found once; the top ten carry more than 0.009%. What was sequenced was naive CD4+ T cells from blood. Source of these receptors: a woman between 25 and 40 years old with type 1 diabetes.

This rearrangement joins TRBV30 to TRBJ1-1, with D possibly matching TRBD1 (6 bases). CDR3 length equals 14 residues. Trimming shortened V by 4 bases and J by 2 bases, and 14 bases separated the two germline ends. CDR1 is GTSNPN, CDR2 SVGIG, per germline (reference sequence). The CDR3: CAWTLGQLNTEAFF. The CDR3 DNA follows: TGTGCCTGGACACTCGGACAGCTAAACACTGAAGCTTTCTTT. The full variable domain, in which reference TRBV30 and TRBJ1-1 provide the parts outside the CDR3, is SQTIHQWPATLVQPVGSPLSLECTVEGTSNPNLYWYRQAAGRGLQLLFYSVGIGQISSEVPQNLSASRPQDRQFILSSKKLLLSDSGFYLCAWTLGQLNTEAFFGQGTRLTVV.

The chain has TRBV28 and TRBJ2-3; 12 nucleotides align to TRBD2. The length of the CDR3 is 16 residues. Germline V CDR1 and CDR2: MDHEN, SYDVKM. With V trimmed by 6 bases and J by 2 bases, 6 bases remained unmatched. CDR3 coding DNA: TGTGCCAGCAGCCCTACTAGCGGGAGGTTCACAGATACGCAGTATTTT. Encoded protein: CASSPTSGRFTDTQYF.

The chain couples TRBV7-9 to TRBJ2-3; 7 bases agree with TRBD2. The V and J ends lost 5 bases and 1 base, in that order; junction bases with no gene match: 6. This CDR3 contains 15 residues. Looked up from germline, CDR1 is SEHNR and CDR2 is FQNEAQ (reference sequence). For the CDR3, the DNA is TGTGCCAGCAGCCTTCCTAGCGGTGGCACAGATACGCAGTATTTT. Translating it yields CASSLPSGGTDTQYF. Together with reference TRBV7-9 and TRBJ2-3, the CDR3 gives the full variable domain: DTGVSQNPRHKITKRGQNVTFRCDPISEHNRLYWYRQTLGQGPEFLTYFQNEAQLEKSRLLSDRFSAERPKGSFSTLEIQRTEQGDSAMYLCASSLPSGGTDTQYFGPGTRLTVL.

V gene TRBV29-1 combines with J gene TRBJ2-1, with TRBD2 matching over 8 bases. Germline V lookup: CDR1 SQVTM, CDR2 ANQGSEA. Trimming took 7 bases from V and 3 from J; bases not matched to a gene: 8. This CDR3 is 14 amino acids long. The CDR3 DNA is TGCAGCGCTGGAAACAGCGGGAGCTACAATGAGCAGTTCTTC. It codes for CSAGNSGSYNEQFF.

The rearrangement joins TRBV29-1 to TRBJ1-3, with a tentative D call TRBD1 (5 bases). This CDR3 is built from 14 residues. Trimming left V 4 bases short and J 4 bases short, with 14 bases between. Germline V lookup: CDR1 SQVTM, CDR2 ANQGSEA. Here the CDR3 reads CSVVLHDRGNTIYF. The CDR3 DNA is TGCAGCGTTGTTCTACATGACAGAGGAAACACCATATATTTT.

This clone was counted between two and nine times. V is TRBV18 and J is TRBJ1-1, with D uncertain. The V gene lost 0 bases and the J gene lost 3 bases, with 5 bases spanning the gap. This CDR3 is built from 13 residues. Germline CDR1 is KGHSH and CDR2 is LQKENI. CDR3 coding DNA: TGTGCCAGCTCACCACCTTCCTACACTGAAGCTTTCTTT. Translating gives CASSPPSYTEAFF.

The chain employs TRBV30 and TRBJ2-4, with D maybe TRBD1 (7 bases). The CDR3 contains 14 residues. The V gene's germline CDR1 is GTSNPN and CDR2 SVGIG (reference sequence). With 1 base removed from V and 4 bases from J, the gap between germline ends came to 11 bases. The CDR3, as DNA: TGTGCCTGGAGTGGCGGGACAGCAAAAAACATTCAGTACTTC. This translates into CAWSGGTAKNIQYF.

The V call is TRBV5-1, the J call TRBJ2-2, with unresolved D. Deletions cut 4 bases from V and 5 bases from J, with 6 bases between. Germline CDR1 and CDR2: SGHRS and YFSETQ. CDR3 length equals 12 residues. CDR3 sequence: CASSPSTGELFF. CDR3 bases: TGCGCCAGCAGCCCCAGTACCGGGGAGCTGTTTTTT. The full variable domain, its missing parts supplied by reference TRBV5-1 and TRBJ2-2, is KAGVTQTPRYLIKTRGQQVTLSCSPISGHRSVSWYQQTPGQGLQFLFEYFSETQRNKGNFPGRFSGRQFSNSRSEMNVSTLELGDSALYLCASSPSTGELFFGEGSRLTVL.

This clone was detected a few times. The chain links TRBV19 to TRBJ1-1; perhaps TRBD1 as D (6 bases). The length of the CDR3 is 12 residues. V shed 6 bases and J shed 1 base, with 6 bases lying between them. Germline values: CDR1 LNHDA, CDR2 SQIVND (reference sequence). The chain's CDR3 is CASRGQNTEAFF. Written as DNA, the CDR3 is TGTGCCAGTAGGGGACAGAACACTGAAGCTTTCTTT.

For this clone: The junction does not match germline at one end; this may be a read error. The V call is TRBV7-7, the J call TRBJ2-1, with 10 nucleotides matching TRBD2. The germline V gene has CDR1 SSHAT and CDR2 FNYEAQ (reference sequence). The CDR3 is 14 amino acids. The CDR3 here is CASSLAGGYNEQFF. DNA for the CDR3: TGTGCTAGCAGCTTAGCGGGAGGCTACAATGAGCAGTTCTTC.

The V call is TRBV6-5, the J call TRBJ2-1; D not certain. The CDR3 covers 11 residues. Deletions cut 5 bases from V and 9 bases from J, with 8 bases between. Germline V gene sequence: CDR1 MNHEY, CDR2 SVGAGI. The CDR3 DNA reads TGTGCCAGCAGTCAAAACTTTGAGCAGTTCTTC. Translation: CASSQNFEQFF.

The table lists this clone with a few counts. V is TRBV6-5 and J is TRBJ2-4; 13 bases are a match to TRBD2. The ends lost 2 bases at V and 8 bases at J; junction bases unmatched: 6. The CDR3 loop spans 16 amino acids. Looked up from germline, CDR1 is MNHEY and CDR2 is SVGAGI. The CDR3 protein is CASSYPGTSGTHIQYF. In nucleotides, the CDR3 is TGTGCCAGCAGTTACCCCGGGACTAGCGGGACTCACATTCAGTACTTC.

The chain recombines TRBV6-5 with TRBJ2-3; 12 bases line up with TRBD2. The CDR3 consists of 16 residues. Germline loops: CDR1 MNHEY, CDR2 SVGAGI. V lost 4 bases to trimming and J lost 6 bases; unmatched junction nucleotides: 8. The CDR3 reads CASSFQGLAGTDTQYF. The CDR3 DNA reads TGTGCCAGCAGTTTCCAAGGACTAGCGGGAACCGATACGCAGTATTTT.

This clone was observed a handful of times. V and J are TRBV5-4 and TRBJ2-5, with 8 bases fitting TRBD1. V dropped 2 bases and J dropped 4; count of bases not matched to a gene: 4. There are 14 residues in the CDR3. Germline V gene sequence: CDR1 SGHNT, CDR2 YYREEE (reference sequence). CDR3 nucleotides: TGTGCCAGCAGCTTAGGACAGGGCGGAGAGACCCAGTACTTC. This sequence encodes CASSLGQGGETQYF.

The chain carries TRBV6-5 and TRBJ2-3; maybe TRBD2 (7 bases). Germline values: CDR1 MNHEY, CDR2 SVGAGI. V lost 6 bases and J lost 6, with 10 bases in between. CDR3 length: 12 amino acids. The CDR3 nucleotides read TGTGCCAGCAGAGGGGGGGAGGATACGCAGTATTTT. This gives the protein CASRGGEDTQYF.

This chain links TRBV5-6 with TRBJ2-1, with TRBD2 as a possible D gene (5 bases). Trimming pared 2 bases from V and 8 bases from J, leaving 8 bases between. The CDR3 extends over 12 amino acids. Germline values: CDR1 SGHDT, CDR2 YYEEEE. The CDR3 protein is CASSFISDEQFF. DNA of the CDR3: TGTGCCAGCAGCTTTATTAGCGATGAGCAGTTCTTC.

This clone was seen a few times. J is TRBJ2-7 and V is TRBV29-1, with a weak D call TRBD2 (5 bases). This CDR3 region has 14 residues. CDR1 is SQVTM, CDR2 ANQGSEA, per germline. V lost 5 bases, J lost 5 bases, and 19 bases lay in between. As DNA, the CDR3 is TGCAGCGTTCTAAAAACTAGGCCGTTCCACGAGCAGTACTTC. It is translated as CSVLKTRPFHEQYF.

Only a few counts were recorded for this clone. The chain has TRBV28 and TRBJ2-7; 7 nucleotides align to TRBD2. CDR1 is MDHEN and CDR2 is SYDVKM in the germline V gene. The CDR3 is made up of 11 amino acids. Trimming removed 8 bases from V and 3 bases from J; junction bases left unmatched: 1. This CDR3 is CASGRVYEQYF. The CDR3, as DNA: TGTGCCAGCGGGAGGGTCTACGAGCAGTACTTC.

The sample holds a few counts of this clone. CDR3 DNA sequence: TGTGCCAGCAGCCAAGTCCGGGGAGGGACTAATGAAAAACTGTTTTTT. It codes for CASSQVRGGTNEKLFF. The gene calls are TRBV4-2 and TRBJ1-4; unclear D gene. The CDR3 totals 16 residues. V was shortened by 1 base and J by 2 bases, with 11 bases between the two germline ends. The germline CDR1 and CDR2 sequences are LGHNA and YNFKEQ.

The rearrangement uses TRBV18 and TRBJ2-3; D is unclear. Germline lookup yields CDR1 KGHSH and CDR2 LQKENI. CDR3 length: 15 amino acids. V was trimmed by 2 bases and J by 4 bases, leaving 13 bases between them. CDR3 in amino acids: CASSPSAALADTQYF. The CDR3 DNA reads TGTGCCAGCTCACCATCGGCGGCGCTTGCAGATACGCAGTATTTT.

This clone was seen only a few times. The chain joins TRBV7-2 to TRBJ1-2; D possibly corresponds to TRBD1 (5 bases). Trimming removed 3 bases from V and 2 bases from J, with 10 bases in between. Per germline, CDR1 SGHTA and CDR2 FQGNSA. The CDR3 totals 14 residues. The CDR3 protein is CASSFLRQNYGYTF. Written as DNA, the CDR3 is TGTGCCAGCAGCTTCCTACGACAGAACTATGGCTACACCTTC. The whole variable domain, filled in from reference TRBV7-2 and TRBJ1-2, reads GAGVSQSPSNKVTEKGKDVELRCDPISGHTALYWYRQSLGQGLEFLIYFQGNSAPDKSGLPSDRFSAERTGGSVSTLTIQRTQQEDSAVYLCASSFLRQNYGYTFGSGTRLTVV.

This clone was recorded only once. This sequence joins TRBV30 and TRBJ2-2, with 7 bases identical to TRBD1. CDR1 GTSNPN and CDR2 SVGIG come from the germline V gene (reference sequence). The V and J ends lost 2 bases and 6 bases, in that order; junction bases with no gene match: 6. The CDR3 is 14 amino acids. CDR3 amino acids: CAWSIPGGSGELFF. In DNA form, the CDR3 reads TGTGCCTGGAGTATCCCAGGGGGATCCGGGGAGCTGTTTTTT.

This clone was observed a few times. The chain uses TRBV30 and TRBJ1-5, with 7 positions matching TRBD1. The CDR3 spans 13 residues. Trimming cost V 5 bases and J 2 bases; bases outside gene matches: 3. Germline V gene data show CDR1 as GTSNPN and CDR2 as SVGIG (reference sequence). The CDR3 coding sequence is TGTGCCTGGGCAGGGACAGGCAATCAGCCCCAGCATTTT. Its translation is CAWAGTGNQPQHF.

The chain joins TRBV4-1 to TRBJ2-6; D remains unclear. The CDR3 loop spans 13 amino acids. Deletions cut 2 bases from V and 4 bases from J, with 3 bases between. CDR1 and CDR2 from the germline V gene are MGHRA and YSYEKL. This CDR3 is CASSQTGANVLTF. The CDR3 DNA follows: TGCGCCAGCAGCCAAACAGGGGCCAACGTCCTGACTTTC.

The chain recombines TRBV30 with TRBJ2-3, with D possibly TRBD2 on 7 matching bases. This CDR3 spans 15 amino acids. V was shortened by 0 bases and J by 2 bases, with 12 bases between the two germline ends. Per the germline V gene, CDR1 is GTSNPN and CDR2 is SVGIG (reference sequence). In DNA, the CDR3 is TGTGCCTGGAGTGTAAAGCGGGACACCACAGATACGCAGTATTTT. Its protein is CAWSVKRDTTDTQYF. The entire variable domain, with the rest obtained from reference TRBV30 and TRBJ2-3, is as follows: SQTIHQWPATLVQPVGSPLSLECTVEGTSNPNLYWYRQAAGRGLQLLFYSVGIGQISSEVPQNLSASRPQDRQFILSSKKLLLSDSGFYLCAWSVKRDTTDTQYFGPGTRLTVL.